Below, one T cell receptor beta chain is given with its context. This specimen belongs to a study of cytomegalovirus exposure and HLA in healthy donors. Germline V gene data show CDR1 as LGHNA and CDR2 as YSLEER. V was trimmed by 0 bases and J by 6 bases, leaving 5 bases between them. This CDR3 comprises 13 residues. Use of 60 Vbeta and 13 Jbeta primers characterized the PCR. Sequenced by immunoSEQ multiplex PCR; TCRdb stores in-frame clones only, minus some. The data contain about 140,000 clones, roughly three fifths of them singletons. The sequencing input was PBMCs. The sequence was obtained from a woman between 55 and 75 years old in good health and CMV-seronegative. The chain couples TRBV4-3 to TRBJ2-2, with D unresolved. CDR3 region: CASSQEAAGELFF. CDR3 in DNA: TGCGCCAGCAGCCAAGAAGCTGCCGGGGAGCTGTTTTTT.